This is a list of T cell receptor beta chains from one sample in a study of response to subunit inactivated influenza vaccine. Each CDR3 protein gets one entry after TCRdb re-called the RT-PCR reads with MiXCR. This table has roughly 650,000 distinct CDR3 sequences, approximately 14% appearing once. The sample was PBMCs from blood, taken roughly 12 days after vaccination. These receptors all come from a man aged 45-60 years who received an inactivated influenza vaccine. CDR3s include the opening cysteine and the closing phenylalanine or tryptophan. The D gene is left open where the match is weak. Some rows have no size entry. The others give once, few or many, or a class for an expanded clone.

j_gene	abundance	d_gene	v_gene	len	CDR3aa	CDR3nt
TRBJ2-3	few	TRBD2	TRBV12-3/TRBV12-4	16	CASSLTSGVSTDTQYF	TGTGCCAGCAGCCTGACTAGCGGGGTTAGCACAGATACGCAGTATTTT
TRBJ1-1	-	-	TRBV29-1	14	CSVVGEVLNTEAFF	TGCAGCGTTGTGGGGGAGGTATTGAACACTGAAGCTTTCTTT
TRBJ2-7	-	-	TRBV4-3	14	CASSQGVVTYEQYF	TGCGCCAGCAGCCAAGGGGTGGTTACCTACGAGCAGTACTTC
TRBJ2-3	few	-	TRBV4-3	14	CASSQSWGRDTQYF	TGCGCCAGCAGCCAATCTTGGGGGCGTGATACGCAGTATTTT
TRBJ1-1	many	TRBD1	TRBV12-3/TRBV12-4	15	CASRRDRGQNTEAFF	TGTGCCAGCAGGCGCGACAGGGGGCAAAACACTGAAGCTTTCTTT
TRBJ2-1	-	TRBD2	TRBV5-6	18	CASSLDPSGRGAYNEQFF	TGTGCCAGCAGCTTGGACCCTAGCGGGAGGGGCGCCTACAATGAGCAGTTCTTC
TRBJ1-2	many	TRBD1	TRBV11-1	13	CASSYGTDYGYTF	TGTGCCAGCAGTTACGGGACAGACTATGGCTACACCTTC
TRBJ2-3	few	TRBD2	TRBV6-2/TRBV6-3	15	CASSYLRGGTDTQYF	TGTGCCAGCAGTTACCTACGCGGGGGGACAGATACGCAGTATTTT
TRBJ2-5	few	TRBD2	TRBV2	17	CASRGLAGGPSQETQYF	TGTGCCAGCAGAGGACTAGCGGGAGGGCCCTCTCAAGAGACCCAGTACTTC
TRBJ2-6	-	-	TRBV4-3	16	CASSQDSVSGANVLTF	TGCGCCAGCAGCCAAGATTCAGTCTCTGGGGCCAACGTCCTGACTTTC
TRBJ1-1	many	-	TRBV27	14	CASSLSMGGTEAFF	TGTGCCAGCAGTTTATCGATGGGGGGCACTGAAGCTTTCTTT
TRBJ2-7	few	TRBD2	TRBV6-2/TRBV6-3	15	CASSDMGLPSYEQYF	TGTGCCAGCAGTGACATGGGACTACCTTCCTACGAGCAGTACTTC
TRBJ2-1	many	TRBD2	TRBV9	16	CASSVLGLAGFNEQFF	TGTGCCAGCAGCGTATTAGGACTAGCGGGATTTAATGAGCAGTTCTTC
TRBJ1-2	many	TRBD1	TRBV12-3/TRBV12-4	14	CASREQGRMHGYTF	TGTGCCAGCAGGGAACAGGGGAGAATGCATGGCTACACCTTC
TRBJ1-1	-	-	TRBV5-1	14	CASSPLVGNTEAFF	TGCGCCAGCAGCCCCTTAGTCGGGAACACTGAAGCTTTCTTT
TRBJ2-1	few	-	TRBV7-2	15	CASSARSDSYNEQFF	TGTGCCAGCAGCGCTCGTAGCGACTCCTACAATGAGCAGTTCTTC
TRBJ2-1	-	-	TRBV11-2	14	CASSLDSGPNEQFF	TGTGCCAGCAGCTTAGATTCAGGACCCAATGAGCAGTTCTTC
TRBJ2-7	-	TRBD1	TRBV6-1	15	CASSLTGGPSYEQYF	TGTGCCAGCAGTCTAACAGGGGGACCCTCCTACGAGCAGTACTTC
TRBJ2-5	few	-	TRBV29-1	13	CSVLILDGETQYF	TGCAGCGTTTTAATCCTTGATGGGGAGACCCAGTACTTC
TRBJ1-2	-	-	TRBV7-2	15	CASSPTSTGDYGYTF	TGTGCCAGCAGCCCGACCTCAACAGGAGATTATGGCTACACCTTC